The rows below give T cell receptor beta chains drawn from one sample of a study of cytomegalovirus exposure and HLA in healthy donors. Only in-frame clones appear in the TCRdb table, and some are missing; sequencing was by immunoSEQ multiplex PCR. The sample has around 67,000 clones, around three quarters seen once. Material: PBMCs. These receptors were taken from a man younger than 30 in good health and CMV-seropositive. Both conserved end residues are part of each CDR3. D genes are given only for firm matches. The size field is filled for only some rows; it gives once, few, many or a size class.

D gene,clone size,J gene,V gene,CDR3 DNA,CDR3 protein
TRBD2,-,TRBJ2-7,TRBV5-1,TGCGCCAGCAGCTCAACAAGCGGGGGGATTTCCTACGAGCAGTACTTC,CASSSTSGGISYEQYF
TRBD1,-,TRBJ1-2,TRBV28,TGTGCCAGCAGGTTAGGGACAGACTATGGCTACACCTTC,CASRLGTDYGYTF
-,-,TRBJ1-5,TRBV5-8,TGTGCCAGCAGCCTAGATTGGGGGGTAAGCAATCAGCCCCAGCATTTT,CASSLDWGVSNQPQHF
-,-,TRBJ1-2,TRBV30,TGTGCCTGGAGGTCCGTCGGCTACACCTTC,CAWRSVGYTF
-,-,TRBJ1-3,TRBV7-6,TGTGCCAGCAGCTTAGGACAGGCCTCTGGAAACACCATATATTTT,CASSLGQASGNTIYF
-,-,TRBJ1-2,TRBV6-5,TGTGCCGTGGCCCGGGGGGATCATGGCTACACCTTC,CAVARGDHGYTF
-,-,TRBJ1-1,TRBV2,TGTGCCAGCAGTGCGGGGATAAGGGCTGAAGCTTTCTTT,CASSAGIRAEAFF
TRBD2,few,TRBJ2-6,TRBV4-2,TGTGCCAGCAGCTGGAGCGGGGGCAACGGGGCCAACGTCCTGACTTTC,CASSWSGGNGANVLTF
-,few,TRBJ1-6,TRBV6-5,TGTGCCAGCAGTTTGGTAGGGGGATCACCCCTCCACTTT,CASSLVGGSPLHF
-,-,TRBJ2-7,TRBV6-5,TGTGCCAGCAGTATCAGGGAAGCGCAGCCTTACGAGCAGTACTTC,CASSIREAQPYEQYF
-,few,TRBJ2-7,TRBV5-6,TGTGCCAGCAGCTTGGGGGAGGCCGAGCAGTACTTC,CASSLGEAEQYF
TRBD2,-,TRBJ2-5,TRBV29-1,TGCAGCGCCGGGACTAGCGGTGGGGAGACCCAGTACTTC,CSAGTSGGETQYF
-,once,TRBJ2-7,TRBV30,TGTGCCTGGAGTCCTCAACGCCGGGGGCAGTACTTC,CAWSPQRRGQYF
-,-,TRBJ2-7,TRBV5-1,TGCGCCAGCAGACTCGGACCGGACAACGAGCAGTACTTC,CASRLGPDNEQYF
-,-,TRBJ1-2,TRBV20-1,TGCTCAGAGGTTTATGGCTACACCTTC,CSEVYGYTF
-,-,TRBJ2-2,TRBV10-1,TGCGCCAGCAGGCCCCAGGAGGACGGGGAGCTGTTTTTT,CASRPQEDGELFF
-,-,TRBJ2-1,TRBV30,TGTGCCTGGAGTGTCAGGGGGGTAAGCTACAATGAGCAGTTCTTC,CAWSVRGVSYNEQFF
TRBD1,-,TRBJ1-6,TRBV6-1,TGTGCCAGCATTCTGGACAGGGATTATTCACCCCTCCACTTT,CASILDRDYSPLHF
-,few,TRBJ2-1,TRBV19,TGTGCCAGTAGTATCGGGAGCTCCTACAATGAGCAGTTCTTC,CASSIGSSYNEQFF
-,once,TRBJ1-5,TRBV6-5,TGTGCCACCAGCCGGACTCCGAATAGCAATCAGCCCCAGCATTTT,CATSRTPNSNQPQHF
-,-,TRBJ1-4,TRBV6-5,TGTGCCAGCAGTTACTCGGCGGGAAAACTGTTTTTT,CASSYSAGKLFF
TRBD2,few,TRBJ2-5,TRBV6-1,TGTGCCAGCAGTGAAGTAGCGGGGGGGCACGAGACCCAGTACTTC,CASSEVAGGHETQYF
-,-,TRBJ1-2,TRBV28,TGTGCCCATTCAGACAGGTTGCTTTCCTACACCTTC,CAHSDRLLSYTF
-,-,TRBJ1-2,TRBV30,TGTGCCTGGAGTGTAACGAGCGCGGGCTACACCTTC,CAWSVTSAGYTF
-,-,TRBJ2-5,TRBV19,TGTGCCAGTAGTACCAGCGGAAACCAAGAGACCCAGTACTTC,CASSTSGNQETQYF
-,-,TRBJ2-7,TRBV4-1,TGCGCCAGCAGCTTCGACAGGTCCTACGAGCAGTACTTC,CASSFDRSYEQYF
-,few,TRBJ1-2,TRBV6-1,TGTGCCAGCAGTCCAGGGGAGGGTGGTGCCTTTGGCTACACCTTC,CASSPGEGGAFGYTF
-,-,TRBJ1-1,TRBV4-1,TGCGCCAGCAGCCCGATAGTTACGCCATTTGAAGCTTTCTTT,CASSPIVTPFEAFF
-,-,TRBJ2-7,TRBV10-1,TGCGCCACCCAGGGCGATTGGACAGACGAGCAGTACTTC,CATQGDWTDEQYF
-,-,TRBJ2-3,TRBV30,TGTGCCTGGAGTGACCCCACGGACAGCAAACTAACAGATACGCAGTATTTT,CAWSDPTDSKLTDTQYF
-,few,TRBJ2-7,TRBV5-1,TGCGCCAGCAGCTCCATACCGACTGTCTACGAGCAGTACTTC,CASSSIPTVYEQYF
-,-,TRBJ2-5,TRBV18,TGTGCCAGCTCACCGGCCGAGACCCAGTACTTC,CASSPAETQYF
TRBD1,-,TRBJ1-5,TRBV6-5,TGTGCCAGCAGCACAGACAGGGGGAATAGTCAGCCCCAGCATTTT,CASSTDRGNSQPQHF
TRBD2,-,TRBJ2-1,TRBV7-8,TGTGCCAGCAGCCCAGTTGGTAGCGGGACCTACAATGAGCAGTTCTTC,CASSPVGSGTYNEQFF
TRBD1,-,TRBJ1-1,TRBV29-1,TGCAGCGTTTGGGACAGGGGCGCAGGCATGAACACTGAAGCTTTCTTT,CSVWDRGAGMNTEAFF
TRBD1,-,TRBJ1-4,TRBV6-6,TGTGCCAGCAACGCTGGACAGGGGGGACGGGAAAAACTGTTTTTT,CASNAGQGGREKLFF
-,-,TRBJ1-5,TRBV6-1,TGTGCCAGCAGTGAAGCAAGGGGTCCTCAGCCCCAGCATTTT,CASSEARGPQPQHF
-,-,TRBJ1-2,TRBV9,TGTGCCAGCAGCGTGGGAGCCGGGGGCTTC,CASSVGAGGF
-,-,TRBJ1-4,TRBV5-1,TGCGCCAGCAGCTTGACAGGGAGTTTAGAAAAACTGTTTTTT,CASSLTGSLEKLFF
-,-,TRBJ1-5,TRBV29-1,TGCAGCCGGGAGGGAGGTCAGCCCCAGCATTTT,CSREGGQPQHF
TRBD1,-,TRBJ1-2,TRBV5-4,TGTGCCAGCAGCTCTTATTGGACAGGGGGCGCTTTAAGCTATGGCTACACCTTC,CASSSYWTGGALSYGYTF
TRBD1,-,TRBJ1-2,TRBV29-1,TGCAGCGCTCAGGGGGCTGATGGCTACACCTTC,CSAQGADGYTF
TRBD1,-,TRBJ1-2,TRBV28,TGTGCCAGCAGTCGACAGGGGGTTGGCTACACCTTC,CASSRQGVGYTF